This TCR beta chain was profiled in a study of T cells in Graves' hyperthyroidism and ophthalmopathy. Uncontrolled infection, other autoimmune disease, pregnancy and lactation each barred patients from inclusion. Points from the study as a whole: The blood repertoire included most of the expanded thyroid clonotypes above 0.001. The model anticipated ophthalmopathy a median about six months pre-onset.

V was trimmed by 3 bases and J by 0 bases, leaving 18 bases between them. Germline V gene sequence: CDR1 DFQATT, CDR2 SNEGSKA (reference sequence). This CDR3 is 17 amino acids long. There are a few counts of this clonotype. As yet, its antigen is unknown. Amplified TCR beta CDR3 regions came from RNA transcripts. In the first-round RT-PCR of the TCR CDR3, the HTBI primer set was used. MiXCR, run by TCRdb on the multiplex PCR reads, gives a single entry per CDR3 protein. Of fewer than 900,000 distinct CDR3 sequences in the sample, about 17% were seen once. The sequencing sample was made of blood. The source is a man aged 18 to 29 with Graves' hyperthyroidism. This rearrangement joins TRBV20-1 to TRBJ2-4, with D perhaps being TRBD1 or TRBD2 (5 bases each). CDR3 amino acids: CSASRPSGTLAKNIQYF. The CDR3 coding sequence is TGCAGTGCTAGTCGTCCGTCCGGGACCCTAGCCAAAAACATTCAGTACTTC.